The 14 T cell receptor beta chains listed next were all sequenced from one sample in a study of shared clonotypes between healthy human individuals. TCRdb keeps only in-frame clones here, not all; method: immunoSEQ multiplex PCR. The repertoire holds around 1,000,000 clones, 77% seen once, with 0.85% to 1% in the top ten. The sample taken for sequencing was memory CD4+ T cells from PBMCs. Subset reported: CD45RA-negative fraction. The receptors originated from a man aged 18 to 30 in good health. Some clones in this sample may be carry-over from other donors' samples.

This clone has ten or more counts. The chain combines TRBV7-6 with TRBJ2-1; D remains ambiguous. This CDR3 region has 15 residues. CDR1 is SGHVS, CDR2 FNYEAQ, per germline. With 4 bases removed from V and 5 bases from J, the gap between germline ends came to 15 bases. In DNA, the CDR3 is TGTGCCAGCAGCTCATACTGGTCCAGTGACAATGAGCAGTTCTTC. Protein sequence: CASSSYWSSDNEQFF. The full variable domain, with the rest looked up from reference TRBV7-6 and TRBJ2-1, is GAGVSQSPRYKVTKRGQDVALRCDPISGHVSLYWYRQALGQGPEFLTYFNYEAQQDKSGLPNDRFSAERPEGSISTLTIQRTEQRDSAMYRCASSSYWSSDNEQFFGPGTRLTVL.

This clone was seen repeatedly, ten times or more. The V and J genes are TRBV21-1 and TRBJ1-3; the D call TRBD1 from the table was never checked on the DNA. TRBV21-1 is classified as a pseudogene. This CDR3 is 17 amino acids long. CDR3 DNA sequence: TGTGCCAGCAGCAAAGACGTGGCAGGGTTATCGGGAAACACCATATATTTT. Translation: CASSKDVAGLSGNTIYF.

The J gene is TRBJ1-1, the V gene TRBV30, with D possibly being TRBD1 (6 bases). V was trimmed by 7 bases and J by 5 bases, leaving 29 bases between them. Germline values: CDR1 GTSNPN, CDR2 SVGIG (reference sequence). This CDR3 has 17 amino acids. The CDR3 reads CASNGGAPREDSTEAFF. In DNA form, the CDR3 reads TGTGCCTCAAATGGGGGGGCCCCCCGAGAGGACAGTACTGAAGCTTTCTTT.

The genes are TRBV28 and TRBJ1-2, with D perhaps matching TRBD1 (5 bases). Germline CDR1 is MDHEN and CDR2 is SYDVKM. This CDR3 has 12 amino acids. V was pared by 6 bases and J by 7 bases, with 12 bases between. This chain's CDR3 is CASSQPGLGYTF. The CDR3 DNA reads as TGTGCCAGCAGCCAACCAGGGCTTGGCTACACCTTC.

In nucleotides, the CDR3 is TGTGCCAGCAGCCCCGAGGGGGGGTTGATTCGGGACCAGCAGTTCTTC. Its translation: CASSPEGGLIRDQQFF. This rearrangement joins TRBV5-5 to TRBJ2-1, with a possible D match to TRBD2 (7 bases). Germline loops: CDR1 SGHKS, CDR2 YYEKEE (reference sequence). Trimming left V 4 bases short and J 11 bases short, with 25 bases between. This CDR3 region has 16 residues.

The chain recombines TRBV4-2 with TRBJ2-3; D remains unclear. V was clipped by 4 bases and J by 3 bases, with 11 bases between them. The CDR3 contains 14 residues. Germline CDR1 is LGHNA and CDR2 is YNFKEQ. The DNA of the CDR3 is TGTGCCAGCAGCCCCATTACTGGTACAGATACGCAGTATTTT. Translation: CASSPITGTDTQYF.

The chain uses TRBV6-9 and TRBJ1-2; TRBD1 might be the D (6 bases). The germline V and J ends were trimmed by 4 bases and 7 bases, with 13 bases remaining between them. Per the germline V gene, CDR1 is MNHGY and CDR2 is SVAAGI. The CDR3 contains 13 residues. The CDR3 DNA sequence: TGTGCCAGCAGTTCACTAACAGGGACTGGCTACACCTTC. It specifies CASSSLTGTGYTF.

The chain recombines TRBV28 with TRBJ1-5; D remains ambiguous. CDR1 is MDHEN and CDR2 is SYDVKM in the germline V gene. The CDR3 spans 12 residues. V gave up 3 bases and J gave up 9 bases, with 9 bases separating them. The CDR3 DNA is TGTGCCAGCAGTTTTCCCCTCGGGCCCCAGCATTTT. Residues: CASSFPLGPQHF. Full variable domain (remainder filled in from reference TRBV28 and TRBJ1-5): DVKVTQSSRYLVKRTGEKVFLECVQDMDHENMFWYRQDPGLGLRLIYFSYDVKMKEKGDIPEGYSVSREKKERFSLILESASTNQTSMYLCASSFPLGPQHFGDGTRLSIL.

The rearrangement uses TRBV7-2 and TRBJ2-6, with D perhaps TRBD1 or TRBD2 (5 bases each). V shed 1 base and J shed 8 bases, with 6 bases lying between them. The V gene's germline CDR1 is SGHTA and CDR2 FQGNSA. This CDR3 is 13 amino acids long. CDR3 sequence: CASSLGGSNVLTF. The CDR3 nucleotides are TGTGCCAGCAGCTTAGGGGGGTCCAACGTCCTGACTTTC.

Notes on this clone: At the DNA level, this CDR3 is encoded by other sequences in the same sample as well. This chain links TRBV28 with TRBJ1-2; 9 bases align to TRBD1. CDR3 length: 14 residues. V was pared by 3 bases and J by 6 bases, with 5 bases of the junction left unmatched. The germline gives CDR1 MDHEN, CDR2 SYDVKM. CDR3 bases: TGTGCCAGCAGTTTGAGGGGACAGGGAGATGGCTACACCTTC. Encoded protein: CASSLRGQGDGYTF.

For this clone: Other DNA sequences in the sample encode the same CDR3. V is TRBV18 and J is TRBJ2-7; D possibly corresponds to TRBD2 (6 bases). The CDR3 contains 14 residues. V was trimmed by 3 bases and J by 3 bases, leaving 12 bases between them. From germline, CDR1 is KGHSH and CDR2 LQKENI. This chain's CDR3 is CASSPGGSYYEQYF. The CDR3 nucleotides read TGTGCCAGCTCACCCGGGGGATCCTACTACGAGCAGTACTTC.

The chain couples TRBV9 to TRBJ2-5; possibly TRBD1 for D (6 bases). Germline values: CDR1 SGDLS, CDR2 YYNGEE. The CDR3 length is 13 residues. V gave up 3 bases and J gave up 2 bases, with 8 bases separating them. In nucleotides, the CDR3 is TGTGCCAGCAGCGGCGGACAGCAAGAGACCCAGTACTTC. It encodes CASSGGQQETQYF.

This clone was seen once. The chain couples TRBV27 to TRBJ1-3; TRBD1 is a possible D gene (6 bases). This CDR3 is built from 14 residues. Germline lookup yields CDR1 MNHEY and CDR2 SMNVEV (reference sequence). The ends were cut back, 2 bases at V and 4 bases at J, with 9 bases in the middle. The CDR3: CASSLQGYGNTIYF. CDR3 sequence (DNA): TGTGCCAGCAGTTTACAGGGGTACGGAAACACCATATATTTT.

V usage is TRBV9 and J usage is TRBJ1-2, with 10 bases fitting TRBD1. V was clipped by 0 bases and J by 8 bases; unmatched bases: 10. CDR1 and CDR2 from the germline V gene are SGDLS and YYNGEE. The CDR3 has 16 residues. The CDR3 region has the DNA TGTGCCAGCAGCGTAGTATCGGGACAGGGGCCTGGAGGCTACACCTTC. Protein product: CASSVVSGQGPGGYTF.